The 21 T cell receptor beta chains given below trace back to one sample, sequenced in a study of cytomegalovirus exposure and HLA in healthy donors. The primer mix had 60 Vbeta and 13 Jbeta primers. Clones were sequenced by immunoSEQ multiplex PCR, and TCRdb holds only the in-frame ones, with some missing. This listing includes 130,000 or so clones. The specimen sequenced was PBMCs. These receptors originate from a woman between 18 and 29 years old in good health and CMV-seronegative.

This chain links TRBV15 with TRBJ1-2, with 9 bases aligning to TRBD1. Looked up from germline, CDR1 is LNHNV and CDR2 is YYDKDF (reference sequence). This CDR3 has 14 residues. Trimming took 1 base from V and 7 from J; bases not matched to a gene: 4. The DNA for the CDR3 is TGTGCCACCAGCAGAGGGGGACAGGGTGGTGGCTACACCTTC. It translates to CATSRGGQGGGYTF.

This chain connects TRBV7-3 to TRBJ1-2, with D possibly being TRBD1 (6 bases). The CDR3 length is 15 residues. The germline V gene has CDR1 SGHTA and CDR2 FQGTGA. Trimming removed 1 base from V and 4 bases from J, with 13 bases in between. CDR3 nucleotides: TGTGCCAGCAGCTTAAACGGAGGGGGGGTCTATGGCTACACCTTC. This encodes CASSLNGGGVYGYTF.

The chain recombines TRBV5-1 with TRBJ1-1, with D possibly matching TRBD1 (6 bases). This CDR3 region has 13 residues. Trimming left V 2 bases short and J 7 bases short, with 12 bases between. Per germline, CDR1 SGHRS and CDR2 YFSETQ. The CDR3 sequence: CASSFGDKFEAFF. The CDR3 DNA follows: TGCGCCAGCAGCTTTGGGGACAAATTTGAAGCTTTCTTT.

The V and J genes are TRBV5-5 and TRBJ2-1, with 12 bases aligning to TRBD2. Trimming removed 3 bases from V and 9 bases from J; junction bases left unmatched: 7. From germline, CDR1 is SGHKS and CDR2 YYEKEE (reference sequence). This CDR3 has 15 amino acids. CDR3 protein: CASSSGLAGRGEQFF. The CDR3 DNA sequence: TGTGCCAGCAGCTCGGGACTAGCGGGTCGGGGTGAGCAGTTCTTC.

The chain uses TRBV10-3 and TRBJ2-3; 11 bases line up with TRBD2. J gave up 4 bases and V 7 bases, and 4 bases lay outside the gene matches. This CDR3 contains 14 residues. The germline V gene has CDR1 ENHRY and CDR2 SYGVKD. The CDR3: CAINLAGGSDTQYF. The CDR3, as DNA: TGTGCCATCAACCTAGCGGGAGGCTCAGATACGCAGTATTTT.

Written as DNA, the CDR3 is TGTGCCAGCAGCCCGAGCTCTGGGGCCAACGTCCTGACTTTC. This gives the protein CASSPSSGANVLTF. The V and J genes are TRBV5-6 and TRBJ2-6; D unresolved. Trimming shortened V by 4 bases and J by 0 bases, and 5 bases separated the two germline ends. Germline-derived CDR1 and CDR2 are SGHDT and YYEEEE. The CDR3 covers 14 residues.

The chain uses TRBV7-9 and TRBJ2-1, with D perhaps matching TRBD2 (6 bases). CDR3 length: 14 amino acids. Per germline, CDR1 SEHNR and CDR2 FQNEAQ (reference sequence). V lost 1 base, J lost 6 bases, and 10 bases lay in between. For the CDR3, the DNA is TGTGCCAGCAGCTTAGGGGGAGGAATCAATGAGCAGTTCTTC. It specifies CASSLGGGINEQFF.

The chain combines TRBV6-5 with TRBJ1-2; D gene ambiguous. Germline CDR1 and CDR2: MNHEY and SVGAGI. V was pared by 0 bases and J by 6 bases, with 8 bases between. The CDR3 runs to 13 residues. In nucleotides, the CDR3 is TGTGCCAGCAGTTACTCAAGGCAGGATGGCTACACCTTC. This translates into CASSYSRQDGYTF.

This chain uses TRBV28 with TRBJ1-2; D uncertain. In germline, CDR1 is MDHEN, CDR2 SYDVKM. The CDR3 spans 12 residues. V shed 6 bases and J shed 7 bases, with 12 bases lying between them. The CDR3 sequence: CASRSFGVGYTF. Here the CDR3 DNA reads TGTGCCAGCAGATCTTTCGGGGTTGGCTACACCTTC.

The chain employs TRBV30 and TRBJ2-7; 8 bases map to TRBD1. The CDR3 has 15 amino acids. V lost 3 bases and J lost 6; bases outside the gene matches: 13. Germline CDR1 reads GTSNPN; CDR2 reads SVGIG (reference sequence). For the CDR3, the DNA is TGTGCCTGGAGCGGACAGGGCGGACCCCTAGTCGAGCAGTACTTC. Translation: CAWSGQGGPLVEQYF. Full variable domain (missing parts from reference TRBV30 and TRBJ2-7): SQTIHQWPATLVQPVGSPLSLECTVEGTSNPNLYWYRQAAGRGLQLLFYSVGIGQISSEVPQNLSASRPQDRQFILSSKKLLLSDSGFYLCAWSGQGGPLVEQYFGPGTRLTVT.

The V and J genes are TRBV4-1 and TRBJ1-1; tentatively, D is TRBD1 (5 bases). CDR3 length: 14 amino acids. In germline, CDR1 is MGHRA, CDR2 YSYEKL. Trimming stripped 3 bases from V and 6 bases from J, with 14 bases between. The CDR3 sequence: CASSQPGGFPEAFF. CDR3 DNA sequence: TGCGCCAGCAGCCAGCCCGGGGGATTCCCTGAAGCTTTCTTT.

V gene TRBV30 combines with J gene TRBJ2-2, with TRBD2 identical over 7 bases. V gave up 3 bases and J gave up 2 bases; unmatched junction bases: 3. There are 14 residues in the CDR3. Germline V lookup: CDR1 GTSNPN, CDR2 SVGIG (reference sequence). CDR3: CAWRSGINTGELFF. CDR3 bases: TGTGCCTGGAGGAGCGGGATCAACACCGGGGAGCTGTTTTTT.

The rearrangement links TRBV7-2 to TRBJ1-2; TRBD1 is a possible D gene (5 bases). The CDR3 is made up of 14 amino acids. V was shortened by 5 bases and J by 7 bases, with 17 bases between the two germline ends. Looked up from germline, CDR1 is SGHTA and CDR2 is FQGNSA. The CDR3 protein is CASSPAETELGYTF. The CDR3 region has the DNA TGTGCCAGCAGCCCGGCGGAGACAGAACTTGGCTACACCTTC.

Concerning this clone: Its ends do not fully match the called genes, so a read error is possible. This chain links TRBV7-7 with TRBJ2-2; 13 nucleotides match TRBD2. The length of the CDR3 is 15 residues. Germline CDR1 reads SSHAT; CDR2 reads FNYEAQ (reference sequence). Here the CDR3 reads CASSEGLAGTGELFF. The CDR3, as DNA: TGTGCTAGCAGCGAGGGACTAGCGGGAACCGGGGAGCTGTTTTTT.

The chain recombines TRBV27 with TRBJ2-7, with 8 positions matching TRBD1. This CDR3 has 19 amino acids. From germline, CDR1 is MNHEY and CDR2 SMNVEV (reference sequence). The trim removed 0 bases at V and 3 bases at J, leaving 16 bases unmatched. The CDR3 loop is CASSLSGLNQGQANYEQYF. The CDR3 DNA is TGTGCCAGCAGTTTATCCGGCCTTAACCAGGGACAGGCAAACTACGAGCAGTACTTC.

The chain couples TRBV7-6 to TRBJ2-1; the match to TRBD1 covers 8 bases. The length of the CDR3 is 16 residues. Germline-derived CDR1 and CDR2 are SGHVS and FNYEAQ. V gave up 2 bases and J gave up 7 bases; unmatched junction bases: 10. This CDR3 reads CASSLIEDRGRNEQFF. The CDR3 nucleotides read TGTGCCAGCAGCTTAATCGAAGACAGGGGAAGGAATGAGCAGTTCTTC.

The chain is built from TRBV5-5 and TRBJ2-7; D uncertain. The ends were cut back, 4 bases at V and 4 bases at J, with 12 bases in the middle. CDR3 length: 13 amino acids. Per germline, CDR1 SGHKS and CDR2 YYEKEE (reference sequence). CDR3 protein: CASSETVGYEQYV. Written as DNA, the CDR3 is TGTGCCAGCAGCGAGACTGTAGGTTACGAGCAGTACGTC.

This rearrangement joins TRBV6-9 to TRBJ2-7, with 7 bases lining up with TRBD2. The junction had 18 bases not matched to a gene; V was cut back by 0 bases and J by 1 base. The CDR3 covers 20 residues. CDR1 is MNHGY, CDR2 SVAAGI, per germline. CDR3: CASSYSAELATKSNSYEQYF. As DNA, the CDR3 is TGTGCCAGCAGTTATTCTGCGGAACTAGCGACAAAGAGTAATTCCTACGAGCAGTACTTC.

The chain uses TRBV6-4 and TRBJ2-1, with 11 bases lining up with TRBD2. The CDR3 runs to 15 residues. V shed 4 bases, J shed 10 bases, and the junction held 9 bases outside the gene matches. From germline, CDR1 is MRHNA and CDR2 SNTAGT. The CDR3 bases are TGTGCCAGCAGTGCCTCGCCGGGACTAGCGGTAGAGCAGTTCTTC. As protein: CASSASPGLAVEQFF.

V usage is TRBV6-4 and J usage is TRBJ1-2; D remains unclear. This CDR3 is built from 15 residues. Deletions cut 7 bases from V and 4 bases from J, with 19 bases between. Germline V lookup: CDR1 MRHNA, CDR2 SNTAGT. CDR3 amino acids: CASTLSPGGGYGYTF. The CDR3 nucleotides are TGTGCCAGCACCCTCTCCCCGGGCGGAGGCTATGGCTACACCTTC.

V gene TRBV19 combines with J gene TRBJ1-4; 8 positions match TRBD1. Trimming took 4 bases from V and 8 from J; bases not matched to a gene: 3. Germline loops: CDR1 LNHDA, CDR2 SQIVND (reference sequence). The CDR3 loop spans 13 amino acids. CDR3 region: CASSRTGKEKLFF. The CDR3 nucleotides read TGTGCCAGTAGTAGGACAGGGAAGGAAAAACTGTTTTTT.